This TCR beta chain was captured by sequencing in a study of blood T cell repertoires in COVID-19 (dated by TCRdb to 2018 to 2020). Regarding the study in general: Samples covering the acute and convalescent phases of COVID-19 were provided by collaborators in the United States, Italy and Spain. Subjects who had been exposed to COVID-19, were actively infected with it, or had recovered from it provided the deeply sampled blood TCRbeta repertoires that made up the dataset. The sample metadata nearly always contained a de-identified subject ID, COVID-19 status, age in years and sex. The repertoires were released in a freely available public database meant as a resource for research on the immune response to SARS-CoV-2. The prospective study material was composed of cDNA or gDNA derived from T cells, B-cell-depleted T cells, or PBMCs. The samples were drawn from two sources: the first 160 participants of the ongoing ImmuneRACE study, and over 950 subjects contributed by 6 global collaborators. Where HLA class I and class II types were available, the types were taken from metadata supplied by the sample provider, not from assay-based typing. Summary of the overall study and its limitations: The quantity of clinical and demographic metadata differed by source and by participant and was supplied without curation.

With respect to this clone: Its antigen remains unidentified. Base qualities are missing; no much larger clone stands one base away.

Measured from the cysteine to the phenylalanine, the CDR3 is 12 residues long. The sequence is cut down to CDR3 DNA, 36 bases in frame from base 1. CDR1 and CDR2, looked up from the germline V gene, are MDHEN and SYDVKM. V is pared back by 7 bases and J by 8 bases, with 14 bases lying between the germline termini. In the prospective study, participants were roughly 18 to 95 years old, resided in fewer than 25 geographic areas of the United States, and were enrolled through a virtual design. Cohort assignment in the prospective study relied on participant-reported clinical history from a screening survey and a study questionnaire. For ImmuneRACE Cohort 3, a participant was defined as recovered based on two consecutive negative NP/OP PCR tests, clearance by a healthcare professional, or resolution of symptoms. Mobile phlebotomists in the prospective study collected whole blood, serum and a nasopharyngeal or oropharyngeal swab from every participant. Additional blood draws and questionnaires over an approximately two-month period could optionally be provided by prospective study participants. Prospective study blood samples were shipped either frozen or at room temperature before DNA extraction.

TCRbeta CDR3 regions were amplified from genomic DNA by means of the immunoSEQ Assay, a bias-controlled multiplex PCR. The paper's processing steps were these. Within the assay, amplification of reference gene primers was used to estimate how many nucleated cells each sample contained. To quantify the absolute abundance of each unique TCRbeta CDR3 rearrangement, sequence reads were collapsed and filtered. For each sample, productive Simpson clonality was calculated as the square root of Simpson's diversity index across productive rearrangements. TCRdb stores this immuneACCESS table with in-frame sequences only. Part of the clones is absent; in the studies checked, under half of the shortfall reflects unresolved V genes, and no reason is known for the rest. V, J and clone size were drawn from that table, and D and trimming were deduced from the DNA. The sample table contains 180,000 or so clones; only one count was recorded for roughly 88% of them. The ten largest clones take up 10% to 15% of the sample.

The rearrangement combines TRBV28 with TRBJ1-2; the D gene is perhaps TRBD1, from 5 matching bases. This clonotype originated in an older woman who had recovered from COVID-19. Sequenced material: PBMCs or T cells enriched from blood (not recorded which). The nucleotides read TGTGCCAGCAATACCAGACAGTGGGGCTACACCTTC. This encodes CASNTRQWGYTF.